This TCR beta chain was found in a study of blood T cell repertoires in COVID-19. Study-wide context: COVID-19 samples, acute and convalescent, were from the United States, Italy and Spain. PBMCs, B-cell-depleted T cells, or T cells were the source of the cDNA or gDNA that made up the material.

Participant reports of clinical history set cohort assignment. The V gene end was trimmed by 1 base and the J gene end by 0 bases; junction bases not matched to a gene: 13. Germline CDR1 reads KGHDR; CDR2 reads SFDVKD. This CDR3 comprises 20 residues. Source study methods: Reference gene primer amplification gave nucleated cell count estimates. TCRdb's copy holds only in-frame clones and misses some; the assay was immunoSEQ multiplex PCR. V, J and clone size derive from that table, while D and trimming were established from the DNA sequence. The data hold a few hundred thousand clones, with around 90% observed a single time.

V usage is TRBV24-1 and J usage is TRBJ2-1, with 8 bases identical to TRBD1. This clonotype was obtained from a human donor in a cohort exposed to, infected with or recovered from COVID-19 (not recorded which). The donor label of this sample is uncertain. Sequences were obtained from PBMCs or T cells enriched from blood (not recorded which). CDR3 protein: CATSDFVGQGKGSSYNEQFF. DNA of the CDR3: TGTGCCACCAGTGATTTTGTCGGACAGGGTAAGGGGAGCTCCTACAATGAGCAGTTCTTC.